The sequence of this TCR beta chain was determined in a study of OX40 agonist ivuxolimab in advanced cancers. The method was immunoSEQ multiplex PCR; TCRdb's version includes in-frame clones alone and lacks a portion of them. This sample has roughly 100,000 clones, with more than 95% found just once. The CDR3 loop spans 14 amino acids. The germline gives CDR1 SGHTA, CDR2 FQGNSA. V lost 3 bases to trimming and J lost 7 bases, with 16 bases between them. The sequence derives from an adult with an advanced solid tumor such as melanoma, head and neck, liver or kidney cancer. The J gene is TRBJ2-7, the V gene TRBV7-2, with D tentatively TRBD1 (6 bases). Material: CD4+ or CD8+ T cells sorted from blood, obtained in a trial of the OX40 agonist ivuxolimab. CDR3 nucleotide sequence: TGTGCCAGCAGCTTGTACACGGGACATGGAGAGCAGTACTTC. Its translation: CASSLYTGHGEQYF. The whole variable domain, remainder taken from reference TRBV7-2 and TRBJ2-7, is GAGVSQSPSNKVTEKGKDVELRCDPISGHTALYWYRQSLGQGLEFLIYFQGNSAPDKSGLPSDRFSAERTGGSVSTLTIQRTQQEDSAVYLCASSLYTGHGEQYFGPGTRLTVT.